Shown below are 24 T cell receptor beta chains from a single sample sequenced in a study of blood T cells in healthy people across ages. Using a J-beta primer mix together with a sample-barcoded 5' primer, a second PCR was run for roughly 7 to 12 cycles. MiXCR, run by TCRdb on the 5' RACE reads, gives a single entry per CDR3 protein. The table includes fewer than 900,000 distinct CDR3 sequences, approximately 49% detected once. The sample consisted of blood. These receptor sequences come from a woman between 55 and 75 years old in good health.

The CDR3 loop is CSAVGLAGANEQYF. The CDR3 nucleotides read TGCAGTGCGGTGGGACTAGCGGGAGCCAACGAGCAGTACTTC. The rearrangement joins TRBV20-1 to TRBJ2-7, with 14 bases identical to TRBD2. The CDR3 is 14 amino acids. The V and J ends lost 6 bases and 5 bases, in that order; junction bases with no gene match: 6. The V gene's germline CDR1 is DFQATT and CDR2 SNEGSKA (reference sequence).

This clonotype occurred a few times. CDR3: CASSVGTESGGYTF. Here the CDR3 DNA reads TGCGCCAGCAGCGTGGGGACAGAGAGTGGTGGCTACACCTTC. The genes are TRBV5-1 and TRBJ1-2, with TRBD1 matching 7 bases. This CDR3 has 14 amino acids. V dropped 4 bases and J dropped 7; count of bases not matched to a gene: 10. Germline V gives CDR1 SGHRS, CDR2 YFSETQ.

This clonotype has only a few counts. The CDR3 nucleotides are TGTGCCAGCACTAATAGCGTGTACAATGAGCAGTTCTTC. Its translation is CASTNSVYNEQFF. The chain joins TRBV7-2 to TRBJ2-1, with D possibly matching TRBD2 (5 bases). Germline lookup yields CDR1 SGHTA and CDR2 FQGNSA. The CDR3 has 13 amino acids. Trimming cost V 7 bases and J 4 bases, with 11 bases left between them.

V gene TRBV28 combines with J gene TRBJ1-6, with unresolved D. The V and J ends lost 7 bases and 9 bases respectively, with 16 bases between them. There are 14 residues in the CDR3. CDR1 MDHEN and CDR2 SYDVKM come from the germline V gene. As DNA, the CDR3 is TGTGCCAGCACCACAGCAGACCAGGCTTCACCCCTCCACTTT. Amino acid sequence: CASTTADQASPLHF. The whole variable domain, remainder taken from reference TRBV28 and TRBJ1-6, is DVKVTQSSRYLVKRTGEKVFLECVQDMDHENMFWYRQDPGLGLRLIYFSYDVKMKEKGDIPEGYSVSREKKERFSLILESASTNQTSMYLCASTTADQASPLHFGNGTRLTVT.

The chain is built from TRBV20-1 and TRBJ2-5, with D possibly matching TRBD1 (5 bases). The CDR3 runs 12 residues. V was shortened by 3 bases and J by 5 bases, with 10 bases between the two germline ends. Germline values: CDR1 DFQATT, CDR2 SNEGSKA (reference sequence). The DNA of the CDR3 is TGCAGTGCTAGGGACATCTGGGAGACCCAGTACTTC. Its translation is CSARDIWETQYF.

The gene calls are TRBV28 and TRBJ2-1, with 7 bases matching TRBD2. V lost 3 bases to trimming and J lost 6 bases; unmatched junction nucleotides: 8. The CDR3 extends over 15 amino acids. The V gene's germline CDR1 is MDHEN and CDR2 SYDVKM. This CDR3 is CASSFPGGRTNEQFF. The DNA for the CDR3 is TGTGCCAGCAGTTTCCCGGGCGGGAGAACCAATGAGCAGTTCTTC.

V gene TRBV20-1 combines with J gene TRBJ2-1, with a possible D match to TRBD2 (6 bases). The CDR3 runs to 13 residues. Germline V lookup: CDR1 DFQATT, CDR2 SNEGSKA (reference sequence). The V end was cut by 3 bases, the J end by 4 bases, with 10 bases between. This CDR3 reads CSASGSPYNEQFF. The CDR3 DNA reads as TGCAGTGCTAGCGGGAGTCCGTACAATGAGCAGTTCTTC.

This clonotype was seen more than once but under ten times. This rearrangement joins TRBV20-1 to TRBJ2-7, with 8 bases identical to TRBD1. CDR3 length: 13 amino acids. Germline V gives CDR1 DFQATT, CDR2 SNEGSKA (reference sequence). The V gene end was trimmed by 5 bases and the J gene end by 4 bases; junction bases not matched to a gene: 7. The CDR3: CSADRGLVYEQYF. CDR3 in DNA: TGCAGTGCTGACAGGGGCCTCGTATACGAGCAGTACTTC.

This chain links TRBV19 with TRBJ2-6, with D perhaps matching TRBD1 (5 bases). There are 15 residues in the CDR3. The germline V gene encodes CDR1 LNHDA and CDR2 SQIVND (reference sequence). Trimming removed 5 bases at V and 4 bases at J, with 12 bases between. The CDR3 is CASSGRAAGANVLTF. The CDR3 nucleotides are TGTGCCAGTAGTGGCAGGGCCGCCGGGGCCAACGTCCTGACTTTC.

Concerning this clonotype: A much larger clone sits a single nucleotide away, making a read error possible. CDR3 coding DNA: TGTGCCAGCAGCTTAAACAGGGACACAGATACGCAGTATTTT. It yields the protein CASSLNRDTDTQYF. V gene TRBV7-3 combines with J gene TRBJ2-3; maybe TRBD1 (6 bases). Trimming removed 1 base at V and 2 bases at J, with 7 bases between. The CDR3 covers 14 residues. Germline CDR1 is SGHTA and CDR2 is FQGTGA.

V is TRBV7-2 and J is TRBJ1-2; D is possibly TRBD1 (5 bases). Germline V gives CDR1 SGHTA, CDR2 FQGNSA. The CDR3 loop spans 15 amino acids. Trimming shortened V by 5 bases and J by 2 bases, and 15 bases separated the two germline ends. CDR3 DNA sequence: TGTGCCAGCAGCCCGAGGGACGGAGGAAACTATGGCTACACCTTC. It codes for CASSPRDGGNYGYTF.

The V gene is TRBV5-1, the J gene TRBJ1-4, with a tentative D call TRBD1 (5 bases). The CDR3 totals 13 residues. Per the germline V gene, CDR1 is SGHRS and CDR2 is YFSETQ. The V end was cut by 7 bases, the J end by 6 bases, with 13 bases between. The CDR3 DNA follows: TGCGCCAGCTCGGGGACCATTGATGAAAAACTGTTTTTT. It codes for CASSGTIDEKLFF.

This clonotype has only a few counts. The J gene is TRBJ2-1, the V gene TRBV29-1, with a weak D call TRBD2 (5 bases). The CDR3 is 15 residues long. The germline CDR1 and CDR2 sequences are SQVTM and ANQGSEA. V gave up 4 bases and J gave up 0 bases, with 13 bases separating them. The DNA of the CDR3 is TGCAGCGTTGTGCATGGTCTAGCCTCCTACAATGAGCAGTTCTTC. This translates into CSVVHGLASYNEQFF.

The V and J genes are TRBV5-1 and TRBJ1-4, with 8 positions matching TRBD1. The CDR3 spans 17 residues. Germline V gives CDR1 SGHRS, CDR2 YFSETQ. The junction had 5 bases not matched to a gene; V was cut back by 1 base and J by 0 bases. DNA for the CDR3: TGCGCCAGCAGCTTGACCGGGACAGGCTCAACTAATGAAAAACTGTTTTTT. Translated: CASSLTGTGSTNEKLFF.

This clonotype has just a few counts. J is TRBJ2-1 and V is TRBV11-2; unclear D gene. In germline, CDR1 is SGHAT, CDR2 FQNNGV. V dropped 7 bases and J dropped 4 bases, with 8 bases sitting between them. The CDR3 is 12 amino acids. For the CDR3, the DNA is TGTGCCAGCAACAAAATATACAATGAGCAGTTCTTC. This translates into CASNKIYNEQFF.

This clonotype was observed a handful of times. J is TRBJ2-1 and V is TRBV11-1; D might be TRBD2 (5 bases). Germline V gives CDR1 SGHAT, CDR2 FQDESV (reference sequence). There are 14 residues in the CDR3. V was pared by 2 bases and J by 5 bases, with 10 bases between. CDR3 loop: CASSLNGNNNEQFF. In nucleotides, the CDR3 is TGTGCCAGCAGCTTAAACGGGAATAACAATGAGCAGTTCTTC.

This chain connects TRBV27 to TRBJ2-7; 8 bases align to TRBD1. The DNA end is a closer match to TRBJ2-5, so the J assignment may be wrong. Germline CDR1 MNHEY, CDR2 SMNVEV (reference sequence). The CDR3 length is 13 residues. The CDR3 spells CASSLDRAKTQYF. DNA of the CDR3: TGTGCCAGCAGTCTGGACAGGGCAAAGACCCAGTACTTC.

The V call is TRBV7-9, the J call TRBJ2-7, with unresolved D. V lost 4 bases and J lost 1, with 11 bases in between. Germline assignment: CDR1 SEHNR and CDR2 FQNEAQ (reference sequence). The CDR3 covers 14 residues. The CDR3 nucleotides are TGTGCCAGCAGCTCGGCCCGGCGTTCCTACGAGCAGTACTTC. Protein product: CASSSARRSYEQYF.

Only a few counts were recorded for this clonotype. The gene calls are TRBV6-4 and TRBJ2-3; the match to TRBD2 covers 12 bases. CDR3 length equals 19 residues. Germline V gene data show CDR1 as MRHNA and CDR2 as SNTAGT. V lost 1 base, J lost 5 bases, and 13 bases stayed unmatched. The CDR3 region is CASSDLGTSGRATRDTQYF. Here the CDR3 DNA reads TGTGCCAGCAGTGACTTAGGGACTAGCGGGCGGGCGACACGAGATACGCAGTATTTT.

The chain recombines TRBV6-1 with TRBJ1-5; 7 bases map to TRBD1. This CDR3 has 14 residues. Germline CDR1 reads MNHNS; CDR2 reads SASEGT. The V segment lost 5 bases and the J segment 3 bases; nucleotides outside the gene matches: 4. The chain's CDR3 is CASSSTGPNQPQHF. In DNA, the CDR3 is TGTGCCAGCAGTTCGACAGGGCCCAATCAGCCCCAGCATTTT.

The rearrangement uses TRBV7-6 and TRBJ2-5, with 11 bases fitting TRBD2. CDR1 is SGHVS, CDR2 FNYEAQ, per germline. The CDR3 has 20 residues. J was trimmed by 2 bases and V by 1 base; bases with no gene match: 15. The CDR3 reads CASSLGPPTSGRLPQETQYF. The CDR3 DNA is TGTGCCAGCAGCTTAGGCCCCCCTACTAGCGGGAGATTGCCTCAAGAGACCCAGTACTTC.

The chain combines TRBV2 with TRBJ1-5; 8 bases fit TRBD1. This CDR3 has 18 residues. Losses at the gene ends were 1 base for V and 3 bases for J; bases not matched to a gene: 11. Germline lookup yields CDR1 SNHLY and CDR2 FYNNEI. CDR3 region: CASSEEGARGRDNQPQHF. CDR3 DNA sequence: TGTGCCAGCAGTGAAGAGGGGGCCAGGGGGCGCGACAATCAGCCCCAGCATTTT. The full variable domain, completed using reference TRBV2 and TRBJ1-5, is EPEVTQTPSHQVTQMGQEVILRCVPISNHLYFYWYRQILGQKVEFLVSFYNNEISEKSEIFDDQFSVERPDGSNFTLKIRSTKLEDSAMYFCASSEEGARGRDNQPQHFGDGTRLSIL.

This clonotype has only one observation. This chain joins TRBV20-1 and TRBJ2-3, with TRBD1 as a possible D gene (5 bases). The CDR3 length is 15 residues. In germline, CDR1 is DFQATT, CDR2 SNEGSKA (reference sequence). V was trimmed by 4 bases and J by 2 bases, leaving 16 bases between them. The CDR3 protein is CSAIPRVPSTDTQYF. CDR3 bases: TGCAGTGCTATCCCCAGGGTTCCCTCCACAGATACGCAGTATTTT.

Written as DNA, the CDR3 is TGCGCCAGCAGCCAAGATTGGGGCAGCGAAAAACTGTTTTTT. Protein: CASSQDWGSEKLFF. The J gene is TRBJ1-4, the V gene TRBV4-3; TRBD1 might be the D (5 bases). V was cut by 0 bases and J by 8 bases, with 10 bases left in between. This CDR3 region has 14 residues. Germline CDR1 and CDR2: LGHNA and YSLEER.